This T cell receptor beta chain appears in the sequencing data of a study of regulatory T cells in long-lasting Graves disease. Arm-PCR with iRepertoire HTBI primers amplified the CDR3 regions for these TCR beta libraries. MiXCR was run by TCRdb on the multiplex PCR reads, yielding one entry per CDR3 protein. The sample contains 700,000 or so distinct CDR3 sequences, 25% to 35% of which appear only once. This clonotype appeared a few times. Germline and junction disagree at one end, which may indicate a read error. Time point given: persistent/refractory GD, antithyroid drugs over 5 years with positive TRAb. PBMC-derived RNA was used for the TCR library. The material sequenced was peripheral blood mononuclear cells (PBMCs), taken when the disease was refractory, from a patient treated with antithyroid drugs. This TCR was sampled from a female donor with Graves disease.

The DNA for the CDR3 is TGTGCCTGCAGTTACGGGGAGACCACCATCACCTACGAGCAGTACTTC. Amino acid sequence: CACSYGETTITYEQYF. This chain links TRBV6-5 with TRBJ2-7; a possible D gene is TRBD2 (5 bases). CDR1 MNHEY and CDR2 SVGAGI come from the germline V gene. This CDR3 is 16 amino acids long.